This TCR beta chain was found in a study of CD8 T cells in ankylosing spondylitis. The table lists this clonotype with many counts. V was clipped by 10 bases and J by 0 bases; unmatched bases: 5. The CDR3 loop spans 14 amino acids. Germline V CDR1 and CDR2: ENHRY, SYGVKD. TCRdb processed the 5' RACE reads anew with MiXCR; each CDR3 protein has one entry. This table holds approximately 100,000 distinct CDR3 sequences, about 8.3% found once. The chain couples TRBV10-3 to TRBJ2-2, with 7 positions matching TRBD1. The sample consisted of blood, either unsorted or a sorted T cell fraction (not recorded which). The sequence came from a male donor with ankylosing spondylitis or in good health (not recorded which). This CDR3 reads CATETGTNTGELFF. CDR3 in DNA: TGTGCCACCGAGACAGGGACGAACACCGGGGAGCTGTTTTTT.